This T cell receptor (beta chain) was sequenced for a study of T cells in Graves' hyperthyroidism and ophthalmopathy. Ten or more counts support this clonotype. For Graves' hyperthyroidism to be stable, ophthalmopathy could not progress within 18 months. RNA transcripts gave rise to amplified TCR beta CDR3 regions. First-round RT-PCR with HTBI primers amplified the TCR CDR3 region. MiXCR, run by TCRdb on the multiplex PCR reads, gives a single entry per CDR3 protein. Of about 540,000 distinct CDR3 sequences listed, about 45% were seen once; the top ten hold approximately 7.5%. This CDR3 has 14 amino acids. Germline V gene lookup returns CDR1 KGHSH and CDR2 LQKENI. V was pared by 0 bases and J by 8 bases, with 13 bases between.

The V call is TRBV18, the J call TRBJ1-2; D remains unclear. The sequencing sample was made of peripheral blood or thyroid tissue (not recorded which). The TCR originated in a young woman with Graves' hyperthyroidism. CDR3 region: CASSPPAQIRGYTF. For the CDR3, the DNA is TGTGCCAGCTCACCACCGGCGCAGATTCGCGGCTACACCTTC. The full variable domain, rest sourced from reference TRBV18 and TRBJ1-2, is NAGVMQNPRHLVRRRGQEARLRCSPMKGHSHVYWYRQLPEEGLKFMVYLQKENIIDESGMPKERFSAEFPKEGPSILRIQQVVRGDSAAYFCASSPPAQIRGYTFGSGTRLTVV.